This T cell receptor (beta chain) emerged from a study of shared clonotypes between healthy human individuals. Study-level background: The people who gave samples were a couple of women and a few men aged 18 to 49.

Study findings and constraints: Sequencing depth was expected to affect clonotype sharing among donors.

As concerns this clone: No antigen is known for it.

In replicate PCRs of unsorted PBMC, 250 to 300 ng DNA, around 29,000 T cell genomes, was used. Ten immunoSEQ deep assay plates held the unsorted PBMC DNA. Some clones are missing from TCRdb's copy, which holds only in-frame ones; the method was immunoSEQ multiplex PCR. The sample shows around 500,000 clones, roughly 80% of them seen only once. This clonotype originated in a woman in her thirties or forties in good health. Some clones in this sample may be carry-over from other donors' samples. Sequencing was done on a sample of PBMCs.

The CDR3 sequence: CASSGVPYNEQFF. CDR3 nucleotide sequence: TGTGCCAGTAGTGGTGTCCCATACAATGAGCAGTTCTTC. This rearrangement joins TRBV19 to TRBJ2-1; D is uncertain. The germline gives CDR1 LNHDA, CDR2 SQIVND (reference sequence). CDR3 length: 13 residues. V dropped 5 bases and J dropped 4 bases, with 9 bases sitting between them.